The next 2 T cell receptor beta chains were all read from a single sample in a study of OX40 agonist ivuxolimab in advanced cancers. The data were produced by immunoSEQ multiplex PCR, yet TCRdb's version contains in-frame clones alone and is incomplete. The table includes about 27,000 clones, 80% to 85% detected once. Source: CD4+ or CD8+ T cells sorted from blood, taken in a trial of the OX40 agonist ivuxolimab. The receptor source for this set is an adult with an advanced solid tumor such as melanoma, head and neck, liver or kidney cancer.

V is TRBV5-1 and J is TRBJ2-3; 10 nucleotides match TRBD2. From germline, CDR1 is SGHRS and CDR2 YFSETQ. The V segment lost 7 bases and the J segment 0 bases; nucleotides outside the gene matches: 8. This CDR3 comprises 16 residues. This CDR3 is CASWGGLAPSTDTQYF. CDR3 DNA: TGCGCCAGCTGGGGGGGACTAGCGCCTAGCACAGATACGCAGTATTTT.

The chain joins TRBV7-2 to TRBJ2-3; D not resolved. Trimming pared 6 bases from V and 1 base from J, leaving 11 bases between. Per germline, CDR1 SGHTA and CDR2 FQGNSA. This CDR3 has 14 amino acids. The DNA of the CDR3 is TGTGCCAGCAGATCATGGGGTGGCACAGATACGCAGTATTTT. Translated: CASRSWGGTDTQYF. The full variable domain, in which reference TRBV7-2 and TRBJ2-3 provide the parts outside the CDR3, is GAGVSQSPSNKVTEKGKDVELRCDPISGHTALYWYRQSLGQGLEFLIYFQGNSAPDKSGLPSDRFSAERTGGSVSTLTIQRTQQEDSAVYLCASRSWGGTDTQYFGPGTRLTVL.